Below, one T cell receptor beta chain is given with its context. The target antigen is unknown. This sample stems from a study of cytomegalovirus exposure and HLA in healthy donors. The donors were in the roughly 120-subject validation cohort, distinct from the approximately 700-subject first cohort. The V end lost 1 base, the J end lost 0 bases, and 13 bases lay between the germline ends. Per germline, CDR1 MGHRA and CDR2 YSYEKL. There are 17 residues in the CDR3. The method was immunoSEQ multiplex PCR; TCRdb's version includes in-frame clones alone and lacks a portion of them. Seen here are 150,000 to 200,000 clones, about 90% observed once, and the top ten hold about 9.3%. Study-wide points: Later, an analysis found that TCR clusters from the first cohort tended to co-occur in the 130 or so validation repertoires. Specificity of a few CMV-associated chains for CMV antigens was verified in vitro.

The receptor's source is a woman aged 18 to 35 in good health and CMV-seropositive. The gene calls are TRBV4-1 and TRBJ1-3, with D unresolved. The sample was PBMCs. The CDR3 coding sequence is TGCGCCAGCAGCCAAGGTCGAGCAGGAAACTCTGGAAACACCATATATTTT. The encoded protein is CASSQGRAGNSGNTIYF.